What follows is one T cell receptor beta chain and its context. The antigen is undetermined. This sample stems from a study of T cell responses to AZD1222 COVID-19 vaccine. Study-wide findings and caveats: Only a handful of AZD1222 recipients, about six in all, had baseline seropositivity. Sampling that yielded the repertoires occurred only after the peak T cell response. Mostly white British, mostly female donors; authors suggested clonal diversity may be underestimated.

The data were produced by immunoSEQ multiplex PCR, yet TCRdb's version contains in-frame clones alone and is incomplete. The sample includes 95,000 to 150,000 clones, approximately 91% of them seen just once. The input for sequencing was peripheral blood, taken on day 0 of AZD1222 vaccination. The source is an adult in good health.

The chain's CDR3 is CASSLATAMNTEAFF. The CDR3 DNA reads as TGCGCCAGCAGCTTGGCCACAGCCATGAACACTGAAGCTTTCTTT. The rearrangement uses TRBV5-1 and TRBJ1-1; D gene ambiguous. The germline V gene encodes CDR1 SGHRS and CDR2 YFSETQ. This CDR3 comprises 15 residues. With 0 bases removed from V and 0 bases from J, the gap between germline ends came to 9 bases.